This T cell receptor beta chain was observed in a study of shared clonotypes between healthy human individuals. Study context: In total, the donors were two women and a few men aged 18 to 49.

The table came from immunoSEQ multiplex PCR; TCRdb's copy has only in-frame clones and leaves some out. Of around 1.5 million clones in the sample, 95% to 99% were seen once. V was pared by 7 bases and J by 0 bases, with 20 bases between. The germline V gene has CDR1 MNHEY and CDR2 SMNVEV (reference sequence). The CDR3 covers 17 residues. Study conclusions and caveats: As a rule, naive subsets had a larger estimated richness than memory subsets. Lower generation probabilities were found for non-shared clonotypes than for those shared by all four donors. Sampling was confined to blood; repertoires within tissues likely differ.

Comments on this clone: Its antigen remains unidentified.

This chain connects TRBV27 to TRBJ2-3, with D hard to call. The sample taken for sequencing was naive CD4+ T cells sorted from blood. Specified subset: CD45RA+ positively selected. The clonotype was recovered from a man aged 25 to 40 in good health. The CDR3 coding sequence is TGTGCCAGCACCCCTTGGGTAGGAAGGGCAAGCACAGATACGCAGTATTTT. Translating gives CASTPWVGRASTDTQYF.